Sequencing of this T cell receptor beta chain was carried out in a study of T cell changes during pregnancy in multiple sclerosis. This table comes from immunoSEQ multiplex PCR, and its TCRdb copy is limited to in-frame clones, with some not included. The table has some 74,000 clones, approximately 92% seen once. The CDR3 loop spans 14 amino acids. J gave up 7 bases and V 5 bases, and 10 bases lay outside the gene matches. Germline V lookup: CDR1 MDHEN, CDR2 SYDVKM. The sample was peripheral blood, taken before pregnancy. This chain joins TRBV28 and TRBJ2-7; 8 positions match TRBD1. The clonotype comes from a female donor with multiple sclerosis, enrolled in a pregnancy study. In nucleotides, the CDR3 is TGTGCCAGCAGTCTCACCCAGGGGGCGCGTGAGCAGTACTTC. Protein product: CASSLTQGAREQYF.